The clone carrying this T cell receptor (beta chain) was recorded many times. Antigen unknown. The entry originates in a study of spatial heterogeneity in lung cancer. General observations from the study: Blood contained ubiquitous expanded tumor TCRs more at resection than at follow-up.

Individual TCR cDNA molecules each bore their own unique molecular identifier. TCRdb independently ran MiXCR on the 5' RACE reads; one entry per CDR3 protein. This sample has roughly 48,000 distinct CDR3 sequences; roughly 5% occur once, and the top ten carry more than 9.5%. The CDR3 runs to 12 residues. Germline-derived CDR1 and CDR2 are MNHEY and SMNVEV (reference sequence). Trimming removed 7 bases from V and 4 bases from J, with 11 bases in between. As to time point: sample taken at primary tumor resection. In each case, whole RNA from tumor, nontumor lung or frozen PBMC was sequenced unsorted. The rearrangement links TRBV27 to TRBJ2-7, with D tentatively TRBD1 (5 bases). The specimen was PBMCs, collected at surgery. The sequence was collected from a male donor with early-stage non-small cell lung cancer. CDR3 coding DNA: TGTGCCAGCATGGACATTAATTACGAGCAGTACTTC. It is translated as CASMDINYEQYF.